This TCR beta chain was identified during a study of T cell repertoires in cytomegalovirus infection. Study details: Carrying CMV and the relevant HLA type showed in public TCR beta signatures.

One entry per CDR3 protein results from TCRdb running MiXCR on the reads. The sample has roughly 230,000 distinct CDR3 sequences, roughly 6.5% seen once. This clonotype was detected many times. Antigen unknown. Study-level results: Public TCR beta family frequency separated CMV-and-HLA carriers, including in an independent cohort. HLA-C-restricted CMV clonotypes gave the most frequent clonotype in two of eight donors.

Germline CDR1 MNHNY, CDR2 SVGAGI (reference sequence). V dropped 3 bases and J dropped 0; count of bases not matched to a gene: 8. The CDR3 sequence is 17 residues long. This chain joins TRBV6-6 and TRBJ2-3; 8 bases align to TRBD2. This TCR derives from a human donor in good health (CMV status not recorded). Some clones in this sample may be carry-over from other donors' samples. Specimen: PBMCs. The CDR3 region is CASSYPFGGASTDTQYF. The DNA for the CDR3 is TGTGCCAGCAGTTATCCCTTCGGGGGGGCCAGCACAGATACGCAGTATTTT.